The clone carrying this T cell receptor beta chain was found once. Its specificity is unknown. Trimming cost V 4 bases and J 11 bases, with 19 bases left between them. Germline V gives CDR1 SGHRS, CDR2 YFSETQ. The CDR3 sequence is 15 residues long. The sample belongs to a study of cytomegalovirus exposure and HLA in healthy donors. Findings of the study overall: Most of the TCR beta V segments (in an earlier analysis) were productive either about 87% or about 30% of the time. Later work found that TCR association rates differed between HLA loci; DRB1 had the most and HLA-C the fewest.

Both 60 Vbeta primers and 13 Jbeta primers went into the PCR. Method: immunoSEQ multiplex PCR; TCRdb's copy keeps in-frame clones and lacks some. The data contain 120,000 or so clones, over 70% of them singletons. When sampled, the donors appeared nominally healthy, though they likely had unrecorded immune exposures. The sequence was collected from a woman aged 45-65 years in good health and CMV-seronegative. Sequences were obtained from PBMCs. The V and J genes are TRBV5-1 and TRBJ1-6; D possibly corresponds to TRBD1 (5 bases). CDR3 sequence reads: CASSVDGLGEAPLHF. In nucleotides, the CDR3 is TGCGCCAGCAGCGTCGATGGGTTGGGGGAGGCACCCCTCCACTTT.